Each of the 26 T cell receptor beta chains below was sequenced from the same sample in a study of neurological immune-mediated disorders (dated by TCRdb to the late 2010s). To prepare the library, 5' RACE was applied. Data came from an Illumina HiSeq 2500. TCRdb reworked the public reads: Q25 trimming with fastp, MiXCR clone assembly, productive beta chains retained. Duplicate CDR3 protein sequences are folded into a single record with the most common DNA and genes. For this sample there are almost 85,000 distinct CDR3 sequences; just over 2.5% appear just once. Clones ranked in the top ten supply roughly 1.1% of the sample. The sequencing sample was made of PBMCs. Every receptor here comes from a woman aged 30 to 39 with multiple sclerosis.

This clonotype has at least ten counts. This sequence joins TRBV15 and TRBJ1-5; D is possibly TRBD1 (6 bases). Trimming left V 5 bases short and J 5 bases short, with 22 bases between. From germline, CDR1 is LNHNV and CDR2 YYDKDF (reference sequence). This CDR3 is 17 amino acids long. The chain's CDR3 is CATSLRYGGLVYQPQHF. DNA of the CDR3: TGTGCCACCAGCTTACGCTACGGGGGGCTGGTTTATCAGCCCCAGCATTTT.

At least ten counts were recorded for this clonotype. The chain recombines TRBV12-3 or TRBV12-4 with TRBJ2-7, with 9 bases that match TRBD1. V was pared by 2 bases and J by 6 bases, with 8 bases of the junction left unmatched. CDR3 length equals 15 residues. In nucleotides, the CDR3 is TGTGCCAGCAGTTTAAGTGGGACAGGGTCCCTCGAGCAGTACTTC. As protein: CASSLSGTGSLEQYF.

This clonotype was picked up many times. This chain joins TRBV29-1 and TRBJ2-3; possible D gene TRBD2, 6 bases. V gave up 0 bases and J gave up 2 bases, with 15 bases separating them. Germline assignment: CDR1 SQVTM and CDR2 ANQGSEA. The CDR3 is made up of 16 amino acids. CDR3 in DNA: TGCAGCGTTGAAGAAACCCTAGCGAAAGCCACAGATACGCAGTATTTT. Its translation: CSVEETLAKATDTQYF.

In its sample, this clonotype was seen many times. The chain links TRBV29-1 to TRBJ1-4; D call uncertain. The CDR3 covers 12 residues. V lost 6 bases, J lost 0 bases, and 5 bases lay in between. The germline CDR1 and CDR2 sequences are SQVTM and ANQGSEA. CDR3: CSVGSTNEKLFF. CDR3 in DNA: TGCAGCGTGGGGTCAACTAATGAAAAACTGTTTTTT.

This clonotype was counted ten times or more. The chain recombines TRBV28 with TRBJ2-7; weak D call: TRBD1 (5 bases). CDR1 and CDR2 (germline): MDHEN, SYDVKM. The CDR3 runs to 16 residues. V lost 4 bases and J lost 4, with 20 bases in between. The CDR3 DNA sequence: TGTGCCAGCAGTTCCTCCTTACAGGTGGATCGGTACGAGCAGTACTTC. Residues: CASSSSLQVDRYEQYF.

This clonotype has at least ten counts. This chain joins TRBV20-1 and TRBJ2-3; D unclear. Germline V gives CDR1 DFQATT, CDR2 SNEGSKA (reference sequence). This CDR3 spans 10 amino acids. The V and J ends lost 2 bases and 5 bases respectively, with 2 bases between them. CDR3: CSARRDTQYF. The DNA for the CDR3 is TGCAGTGCTAGAAGAGATACGCAGTATTTT.

This clonotype was seen many times. V gene TRBV20-1 combines with J gene TRBJ1-1, with D possibly TRBD1 on 5 matching bases. The CDR3 is 14 amino acids. Germline V CDR1 and CDR2: DFQATT, SNEGSKA (reference sequence). V lost 1 base and J 2 bases, leaving 11 bases between the germline ends. CDR3 in DNA: TGCAGTGCTAGAGTCGGCAGGGCAAACACTGAAGCTTTCTTT. It specifies CSARVGRANTEAFF.

In this sample, this clonotype turned up many times. This chain connects TRBV20-1 to TRBJ2-7, with 8 bases that match TRBD2. V gave up 0 bases and J gave up 0 bases; unmatched junction bases: 4. CDR1 and CDR2 (germline): DFQATT, SNEGSKA (reference sequence). The CDR3 contains 15 residues. CDR3 in DNA: TGCAGTGCTAGAGATCTCGGGACTAGCTCCTACGAGCAGTACTTC. This codes for CSARDLGTSSYEQYF.

This clonotype was recorded at least ten times. The chain is built from TRBV5-1 and TRBJ2-3; no clear D. The germline V and J ends were trimmed by 0 bases and 0 bases, with 8 bases remaining between them. Germline CDR1 and CDR2: SGHRS and YFSETQ. The CDR3 has 15 amino acids. This CDR3 reads CASSLGDISTDTQYF. The DNA of the CDR3 is TGCGCCAGCAGCTTGGGTGATATCAGCACAGATACGCAGTATTTT.

In this sample, this clonotype turned up many times. V gene TRBV20-1 combines with J gene TRBJ2-7, with a possible D match to TRBD2 (6 bases). CDR3 length: 13 amino acids. Trimming took 5 bases from V and 5 from J, leaving 16 bases between them. Germline V gene lookup returns CDR1 DFQATT and CDR2 SNEGSKA (reference sequence). In DNA form, the CDR3 reads TGCAGTGCTTCCCCCGGAGGGCTCAACGAGCAGTACTTC. Protein sequence: CSASPGGLNEQYF.

This clonotype was observed at least ten times. The chain's CDR3 is CSARSAEAGESFEAFF. Here the CDR3 DNA reads TGCAGTGCTAGGTCCGCGGAGGCGGGGGAGTCATTCGAAGCTTTCTTT. This chain links TRBV20-1 with TRBJ1-1, with D possibly TRBD1 on 5 matching bases. The germline V and J ends were trimmed by 3 bases and 8 bases, with 25 bases remaining between them. The germline gives CDR1 DFQATT, CDR2 SNEGSKA (reference sequence). CDR3 length: 16 residues.

This clonotype was seen ten or more times. The chain has TRBV5-1 and TRBJ1-2; 10 bases are a match to TRBD1. Germline CDR1 is SGHRS and CDR2 is YFSETQ. CDR3 length: 14 residues. The trim removed 0 bases at V and 6 bases at J, leaving 2 bases unmatched. The DNA of the CDR3 is TGCGCCAGCAGCTTGGAAGGACAGGGGGATGGCTACACCTTC. Translated: CASSLEGQGDGYTF. Together with reference TRBV5-1 and TRBJ1-2, the CDR3 gives the full variable domain: KAGVTQTPRYLIKTRGQQVTLSCSPISGHRSVSWYQQTPGQGLQFLFEYFSETQRNKGNFPGRFSGRQFSNSRSEMNVSTLELGDSALYLCASSLEGQGDGYTFGSGTRLTVV.

This clonotype was seen at least ten times. The J gene is TRBJ2-4, the V gene TRBV19, with D tentatively TRBD2 (6 bases). Trimming removed 3 bases from V and 7 bases from J, with 10 bases in between. Germline CDR1 is LNHDA and CDR2 is SQIVND (reference sequence). This CDR3 is built from 13 residues. The CDR3 DNA reads as TGTGCCAGTAGTATCGGTCGGGAGAACATTCAGTACTTC. The encoded protein is CASSIGRENIQYF.

This clonotype was observed at least ten times. The chain couples TRBV6-5 to TRBJ1-2; D is uncertain. CDR1 is MNHEY, CDR2 SVGAGI, per germline. This CDR3 has 13 amino acids. Between the trimmed V and J ends, which lost 2 bases and 4 bases, there was a span of 8 bases. The CDR3 nucleotides read TGTGCCAGCAGTTACCCTGGTGGCTATGGCTACACCTTC. Translating it yields CASSYPGGYGYTF.

This clonotype was seen repeatedly, ten times or more. The chain couples TRBV11-2 to TRBJ1-4; D call uncertain. V was shortened by 8 bases and J by 0 bases, with 13 bases between the two germline ends. CDR3 length: 15 amino acids. CDR1 and CDR2 (germline): SGHAT, FQNNGV. In DNA form, the CDR3 reads TGTGCCAGCTGTCTGGATGACACAACTAATGAAAAACTGTTTTTT. It translates to CASCLDDTTNEKLFF.

Worth noting for this clonotype: A much larger clone lies one base from this, so it may be a read error. V and J are TRBV7-2 and TRBJ2-1; D is ambiguous. The germline CDR1 and CDR2 sequences are SGHTA and FQGNSA. The CDR3 loop spans 11 amino acids. CDR3 region: CDSSFLDEQFF. CDR3 bases: TGTGACAGCAGCTTCTTGGATGAGCAGTTCTTC.

In its sample, this clonotype was seen many times. V and J are TRBV6-5 and TRBJ1-2; no reliable D call. CDR1 is MNHEY and CDR2 is SVGAGI in the germline V gene. V dropped 5 bases and J dropped 6 bases, with 16 bases sitting between them. The CDR3 is made up of 14 amino acids. Here the CDR3 reads CASSLDRSFDGYTF. CDR3 coding DNA: TGTGCCAGCAGTCTTGACCGGAGTTTCGATGGCTACACCTTC.

This clonotype was seen repeatedly, ten times or more. The chain has TRBV20-1 and TRBJ2-7, with unresolved D. The CDR3 contains 16 residues. Germline CDR1 and CDR2: DFQATT and SNEGSKA (reference sequence). Trimming pared 2 bases from V and 0 bases from J, leaving 17 bases between. In nucleotides, the CDR3 is TGCAGTGCTAGACCAAGGCAAAGGACGGACTCCTACGAGCAGTACTTC. Amino acid sequence: CSARPRQRTDSYEQYF.

This clonotype was seen at least ten times. The rearrangement uses TRBV11-2 and TRBJ2-3, with D perhaps TRBD2 (5 bases). Germline V lookup: CDR1 SGHAT, CDR2 FQNNGV. V was trimmed by 7 bases and J by 6 bases, leaving 14 bases between them. There are 13 residues in the CDR3. The CDR3 loop is CASKHGMGDTQYF. For the CDR3, the DNA is TGTGCCAGCAAACACGGGATGGGCGATACGCAGTATTTT.

The chain is built from TRBV18 and TRBJ2-7; maybe TRBD1 (6 bases). Deletions cut 2 bases from V and 7 bases from J, with 12 bases between. From germline, CDR1 is KGHSH and CDR2 LQKENI. The CDR3 runs to 13 residues. Here the CDR3 DNA reads TGTGCCAGCTCACCAAACAGGGCTGAGGAGCAGTACTTC. It codes for CASSPNRAEEQYF.

This clonotype was picked up many times. The J gene is TRBJ2-7, the V gene TRBV5-1; perhaps TRBD1 as D (6 bases). This CDR3 region has 12 residues. V was trimmed by 5 bases and J by 6 bases, leaving 12 bases between them. CDR1 SGHRS and CDR2 YFSETQ come from the germline V gene. CDR3 nucleotide sequence: TGCGCCAGCAGGCCAGGGGTGGGCGAGCAGTACTTC. It specifies CASRPGVGEQYF.

In this sample, this clonotype turned up many times. V is TRBV29-1 and J is TRBJ1-1; 7 bases match TRBD1. V gave up 6 bases and J gave up 1 base; unmatched junction bases: 5. Germline lookup yields CDR1 SQVTM and CDR2 ANQGSEA. This CDR3 spans 13 amino acids. The CDR3 loop reads CSVGQVRNTEAFF. The CDR3 region has the DNA TGCAGCGTCGGACAGGTCCGGAACACTGAAGCTTTCTTT.

This chain uses TRBV4-3 with TRBJ2-1; D may be TRBD1 (6 bases). The CDR3 sequence is 17 residues long. Deletions cut 0 bases from V and 3 bases from J, with 15 bases between. Germline CDR1 LGHNA, CDR2 YSLEER. The CDR3 region is CASSQDLDRIYYNEQFF. In DNA, the CDR3 is TGCGCCAGCAGCCAAGACCTGGACAGAATCTACTACAATGAGCAGTTCTTC.

The chain is built from TRBV6-2 or TRBV6-3 and TRBJ2-1, with 7 bases that match TRBD2. This CDR3 has 17 amino acids. Germline CDR1 MNHEY, CDR2 SVGEGT. The J segment lost 0 bases and the V segment lost 4 bases, leaving 9 bases of the junction unmatched. CDR3 residues: CASSSIHSGRSYNEQFF. The CDR3, as DNA: TGTGCCAGCAGTTCCATCCATAGCGGGCGCTCCTACAATGAGCAGTTCTTC.

Ten or more counts support this clonotype. The rearrangement uses TRBV5-1 and TRBJ2-5; 12 positions match TRBD1. Losses at the gene ends were 4 bases for V and 5 bases for J; bases not matched to a gene: 6. CDR1 is SGHRS, CDR2 YFSETQ, per germline. This CDR3 is 15 amino acids long. The CDR3 DNA reads as TGCGCCAGCAGCGACGGGACAGGGGGCCTTGAGACCCAGTACTTC. It translates to CASSDGTGGLETQYF.

Only a few counts were recorded for this clonotype. The V and J genes are TRBV12-3 or TRBV12-4 and TRBJ2-2; D remains unclear. CDR3 size: 13 residues. V was pared by 11 bases and J by 2 bases, with 12 bases between. CDR3 coding DNA: TGTGCCTTCGTTAGGGAAAACACCGGGGAGCTGTTTTTT. Encoded protein: CAFVRENTGELFF.